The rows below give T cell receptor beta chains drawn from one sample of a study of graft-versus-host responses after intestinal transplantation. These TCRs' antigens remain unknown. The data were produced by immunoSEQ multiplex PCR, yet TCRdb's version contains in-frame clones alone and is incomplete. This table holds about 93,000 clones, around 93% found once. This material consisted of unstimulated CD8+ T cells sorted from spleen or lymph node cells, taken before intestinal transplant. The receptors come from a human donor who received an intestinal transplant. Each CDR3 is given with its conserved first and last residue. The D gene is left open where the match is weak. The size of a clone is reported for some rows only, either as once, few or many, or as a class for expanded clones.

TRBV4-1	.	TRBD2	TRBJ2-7	CASNSGTGYEQYF	TGCGCCAGCAACAGCGGGACTGGTTACGAGCAGTACTTC
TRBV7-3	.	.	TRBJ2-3	CASSLIGSSTDTQYF	TGTGCCAGCAGCTTAATTGGCTCTAGCACAGATACGCAGTATTTT
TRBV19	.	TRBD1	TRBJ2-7	CASSIISGGWNEQYF	TGTGCCAGTAGTATAATCTCAGGGGGCTGGAACGAGCAGTACTTC
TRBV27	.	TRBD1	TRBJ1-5	CASGQGRQPQHF	TGTGCCAGCGGACAGGGGAGGCAGCCCCAGCATTTT
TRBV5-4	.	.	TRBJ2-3	CASSLHHTDTQYF	TGTGCCAGCAGCTTGCATCACACAGATACGCAGTATTTT
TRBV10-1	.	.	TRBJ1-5	CASSVTYQPQHF	TGCGCCAGCAGTGTAACATATCAGCCCCAGCATTTT
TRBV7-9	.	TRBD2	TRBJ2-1	CASSLGLAGAYNEQFF	TGTGCCAGCAGCCTCGGACTAGCGGGGGCCTACAATGAGCAGTTCTTC
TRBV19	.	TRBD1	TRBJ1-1	CASTLTGEDTEAFF	TGTGCCAGTACCCTCACAGGGGAAGACACTGAAGCTTTCTTT
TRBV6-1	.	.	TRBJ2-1	CASGATPNNEQFF	TGTGCCAGCGGGGCTACTCCTAACAATGAGCAGTTCTTC
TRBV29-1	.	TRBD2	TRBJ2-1	CSVDGLAWNEQFF	TGCAGCGTTGACGGACTAGCTTGGAATGAGCAGTTCTTC
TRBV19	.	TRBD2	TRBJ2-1	CASNPGLAVFEQFF	TGTGCCAGTAACCCGGGACTAGCGGTTTTTGAGCAGTTCTTC
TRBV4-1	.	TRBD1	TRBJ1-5	CASSQGQGYSNQPQHF	TGCGCCAGCAGCCAAGGACAGGGTTATAGCAATCAGCCCCAGCATTTT
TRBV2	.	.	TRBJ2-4	CASSELPGVVKNIQYF	TGTGCCAGCAGTGAACTACCGGGAGTGGTCAAAAACATTCAGTACTTC
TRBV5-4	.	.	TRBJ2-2	CASTSAVQGSTGELFF	TGTGCCAGCACCAGTGCGGTGCAGGGTAGTACCGGGGAGCTGTTTTTT
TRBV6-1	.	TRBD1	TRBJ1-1	CASSEWTGMNTEAFF	TGTGCCAGCAGTGAATGGACAGGGATGAACACTGAAGCTTTCTTT
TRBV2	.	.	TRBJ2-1	CASRGGYNEQFF	TGTGCCAGCAGGGGGGGTTACAATGAGCAGTTCTTC
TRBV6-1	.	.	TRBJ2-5	CASSELETQYF	TGTGCCAGCAGTGAACTGGAGACCCAGTACTTC
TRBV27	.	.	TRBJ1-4	CASTPSGLNEKLFF	TGTGCCAGCACCCCCTCTGGACTGAATGAAAAACTGTTTTTT
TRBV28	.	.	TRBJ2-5	CASSQSGAAQETQYF	TGTGCCAGCAGCCAGTCTGGGGCAGCCCAAGAGACCCAGTACTTC
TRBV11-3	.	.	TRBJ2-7	CASSFSPRGSEQYF	TGTGCCAGCAGCTTCTCACCAAGGGGTTCCGAGCAGTACTTC
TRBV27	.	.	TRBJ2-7	CASSFRGRHEQYF	TGTGCCAGCAGTTTTCGTGGCAGGCACGAGCAGTACTTC
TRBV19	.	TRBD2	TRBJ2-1	CASIPGLGVGEQFF	TGTGCCAGTATACCGGGACTAGGTGTGGGTGAGCAGTTCTTC
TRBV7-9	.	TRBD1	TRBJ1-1	CASSDPGQEAFF	TGTGCCAGCAGCGACCCGGGACAGGAAGCTTTCTTT
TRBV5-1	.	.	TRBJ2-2	CASSLDREGNTGELFF	TGCGCCAGCAGCTTGGACAGGGAGGGGAATACCGGGGAGCTGTTTTTT
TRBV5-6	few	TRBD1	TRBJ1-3	CASSEGQGNTIYF	TGTGCCAGCAGCGAGGGACAGGGGAACACCATATATTTT
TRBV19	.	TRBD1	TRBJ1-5	CASRPGTAGRSNQPQHF	TGTGCCAGTAGACCCGGGACAGCCGGGAGAAGCAATCAGCCCCAGCATTTT
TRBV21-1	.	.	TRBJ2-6	CAIHVGRGRISGANVLTF	TGTGCCATACACGTCGGCAGGGGGCGCATCTCTGGGGCCAACGTCCTGACTTTC
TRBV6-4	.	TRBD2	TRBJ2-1	CASSQASGGDEQFF	TGTGCCAGCAGTCAGGCTAGCGGGGGCGATGAGCAGTTCTTC
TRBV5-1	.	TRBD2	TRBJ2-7	CASSLVAGGLYEQYF	TGCGCCAGCAGCTTGGTTGCGGGGGGGCTCTACGAGCAGTACTTC
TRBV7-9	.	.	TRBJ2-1	CASSLDTGLAYNEQFF	TGTGCCAGCAGCTTAGACACAGGGTTAGCCTACAATGAGCAGTTCTTC
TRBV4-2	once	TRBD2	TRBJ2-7	CASSLSGLAGSYEQYF	TGTGCCAGCAGCCTCTCAGGACTAGCGGGGTCCTACGAGCAGTACTTC
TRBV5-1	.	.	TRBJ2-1	CASSGGVSYNEQFF	TGCGCCAGCTCCGGCGGGGTCTCCTACAATGAGCAGTTCTTC
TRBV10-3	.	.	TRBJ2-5	CATKSTDNLQETQYF	TGTGCCACCAAATCGACGGACAACCTCCAAGAGACCCAGTACTTC
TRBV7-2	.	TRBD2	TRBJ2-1	CASSSTSGQRSSYNEQFF	TGTGCCAGCAGCTCGACTAGCGGACAGAGGAGCTCCTACAATGAGCAGTTCTTC
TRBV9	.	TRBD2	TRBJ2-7	CASSVGGLEGEQYF	TGTGCCAGCAGCGTAGGTGGACTAGAAGGCGAGCAGTACTTC
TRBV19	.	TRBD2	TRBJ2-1	CASSIGSGGTYEQFF	TGTGCCAGTAGTATCGGAAGCGGGGGTACTTATGAGCAGTTCTTC
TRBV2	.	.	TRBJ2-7	CASSAQGAYDEQYF	TGTGCCAGCAGTGCTCAAGGGGCGTACGACGAGCAGTACTTC
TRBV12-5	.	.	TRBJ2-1	CASGLPPSLRLFF	TGTGCTAGTGGTTTGCCCCCTAGCCTGCGGCTGTTCTTC
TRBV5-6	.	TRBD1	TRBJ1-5	CASSLSGTVNQPQHF	TGTGCCAGCAGCTTATCCGGGACAGTCAATCAGCCCCAGCATTTT
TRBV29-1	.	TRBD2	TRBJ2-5	CSVVGLAGEETQYF	TGCAGCGTTGTGGGACTAGCCGGGGAGGAGACCCAGTACTTC
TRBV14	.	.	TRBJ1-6	CASSQEQVVLNSPLHF	TGTGCCAGCAGCCAAGAACAAGTGGTCCTTAATTCACCCCTCCACTTT
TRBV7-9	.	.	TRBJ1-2	CASSLAGEDHGYTF	TGTGCCAGCAGCTTAGCTGGGGAGGACCATGGCTACACCTTC
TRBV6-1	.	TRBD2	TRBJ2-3	CASSEMIAGGPADTQYF	TGTGCCAGCAGTGAAATGATAGCGGGGGGGCCGGCAGATACGCAGTATTTT
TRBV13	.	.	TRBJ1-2	CASTTEGRPLYGYTF	TGTGCCAGCACCACAGAAGGCCGACCCCTTTATGGCTACACCTTC
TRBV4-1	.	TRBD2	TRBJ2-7	CASSQEGTSRYEQYF	TGCGCCAGCAGCCAAGAAGGGACTAGCCGCTACGAGCAGTACTTC
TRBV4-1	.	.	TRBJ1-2	CASSHSQDRLNYGYTF	TGCGCCAGCAGCCACTCTCAGGACAGACTTAACTATGGCTACACCTTC
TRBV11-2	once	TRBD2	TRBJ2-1	CASSLDDVTSALNEQFF	TGTGCCAGCAGCTTAGATGACGTCACTAGCGCCTTGAATGAGCAGTTCTTC
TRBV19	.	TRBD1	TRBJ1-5	CASDWTGGSGSNQPQHF	TGTGCCAGTGACTGGACAGGGGGCTCGGGGAGCAATCAGCCCCAGCATTTT
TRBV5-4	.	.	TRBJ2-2	CASIGGSGELFF	TGTGCCAGCATTGGGGGCTCCGGGGAGCTGTTTTTT
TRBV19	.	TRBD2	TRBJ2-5	CASRPSSGDQETQYF	TGTGCCAGTAGACCGTCAAGCGGGGATCAAGAGACCCAGTACTTC
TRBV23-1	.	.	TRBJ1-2	CAGQGGYTF	TGCGCCGGCCAGGGTGGCTACACCTTC